These 17 T cell receptor beta chains originate from one sample sequenced in a study of blood T cell repertoires in COVID-19. The protocol was immunoSEQ multiplex PCR, while the TCRdb copy is restricted to in-frame clones and leaves out a portion. Among roughly 70,000 clones listed, roughly 91% were seen once. The specimen was peripheral blood. The origin of the receptors is a human donor in a cohort sampled during active COVID-19.

The genes are TRBV6-5 and TRBJ1-2, with a tentative D call TRBD1 (6 bases). Trimming pared 7 bases from V and 5 bases from J, leaving 14 bases between. This CDR3 contains 13 residues. Germline CDR1 reads MNHEY; CDR2 reads SVGAGI. CDR3 coding DNA: TGTGCCAGCAACCCACAGGGACGGTATGGCTACACCTTC. Translation: CASNPQGRYGYTF.

This chain connects TRBV4-1 to TRBJ1-4; no clear D. The V gene's germline CDR1 is MGHRA and CDR2 YSYEKL. With 3 bases removed from V and 7 bases from J, the gap between germline ends came to 9 bases. The CDR3 totals 13 residues. In DNA form, the CDR3 reads TGCGCCAGCAGCCAGCTTAACGGTGAAAAACTGTTTTTT. Protein product: CASSQLNGEKLFF.

This clone was counted only a few times. The chain links TRBV6-6 to TRBJ1-2, with a weak D call TRBD1 (5 bases). Trimming removed 5 bases at V and 4 bases at J, with 23 bases between. Germline lookup yields CDR1 MNHNY and CDR2 SVGAGI (reference sequence). This CDR3 has 17 amino acids. CDR3 sequence reads: CASSQRDSEFLGYGYTF. The CDR3, as DNA: TGTGCCAGCAGTCAGAGAGACAGCGAGTTTTTGGGCTATGGCTACACCTTC.

V gene TRBV6-6 combines with J gene TRBJ1-4; weak D call: TRBD1 (5 bases). Germline V gives CDR1 MNHNY, CDR2 SVGAGI (reference sequence). The V end was cut by 4 bases, the J end by 7 bases, with 16 bases between. This CDR3 comprises 15 residues. The CDR3 reads CASSFGNAGVEKLFF. The CDR3 DNA is TGTGCCAGCAGTTTCGGCAACGCGGGGGTTGAAAAACTGTTTTTT.

This rearrangement joins TRBV6-1 to TRBJ2-1; D is perhaps TRBD1 (6 bases). This CDR3 spans 18 amino acids. Germline CDR1 and CDR2: MNHNS and SASEGT. V lost 3 bases and J lost 8, with 26 bases in between. The chain's CDR3 is CASSETPRGLGAEYEQFF. The CDR3 coding sequence is TGTGCCAGCAGTGAGACTCCACGCGGACTGGGGGCGGAATATGAGCAGTTCTTC.

This clone was seen only a few times. The chain has TRBV24-1 and TRBJ1-5; TRBD1 aligns across 7 bases. The ends lost 3 bases at V and 3 bases at J; junction bases unmatched: 10. CDR1 KGHDR and CDR2 SFDVKD come from the germline V gene. The CDR3 totals 17 residues. DNA of the CDR3: TGTGCCACCAGTGATCCGAGAGGGGACAGCCTCAATCAGCCCCAGCATTTT. This sequence encodes CATSDPRGDSLNQPQHF.

The table lists this clone with a count of one. The chain couples TRBV5-1 to TRBJ2-3; 11 bases match TRBD2. V lost 7 bases, J lost 2 bases, and 3 bases stayed unmatched. This CDR3 is 14 amino acids long. Germline CDR1 is SGHRS and CDR2 is YFSETQ. CDR3 sequence: CASRLAGTTDTQYF. The CDR3, as DNA: TGCGCCAGCCGACTAGCGGGGACCACAGATACGCAGTATTTT.

The rearrangement uses TRBV12-5 and TRBJ2-3, with TRBD2 identical over 7 bases. Looked up from germline, CDR1 is LGHNT and CDR2 is FRNRAP. This CDR3 has 15 residues. Trimming took 1 base from V and 0 from J; bases not matched to a gene: 1. CDR3: CASGLGLASTDTQYF. DNA of the CDR3: TGTGCTAGTGGTTTGGGACTAGCCAGCACAGATACGCAGTATTTT.

The V call is TRBV9, the J call TRBJ1-1; D uncertain. Looked up from germline, CDR1 is SGDLS and CDR2 is YYNGEE. The CDR3 sequence is 13 residues long. V lost 0 bases and J 5 bases, leaving 8 bases between the germline ends. As DNA, the CDR3 is TGTGCCAGCAGCGTAGGAGTCGGGACTGAAGCTTTCTTT. Its translation is CASSVGVGTEAFF.

The V and J genes are TRBV10-3 and TRBJ2-7; TRBD2 aligns across 8 bases. The germline gives CDR1 ENHRY, CDR2 SYGVKD. The V gene end was trimmed by 0 bases and the J gene end by 2 bases; junction bases not matched to a gene: 9. The CDR3 extends over 17 amino acids. As DNA, the CDR3 is TGTGCCATCAGTGAGTCAGTATCTAGCGGGTCAACCTACGAGCAGTACTTC. Encoded protein: CAISESVSSGSTYEQYF.

V gene TRBV6-5 combines with J gene TRBJ2-5, with TRBD2 matching over 7 bases. Germline V gene sequence: CDR1 MNHEY, CDR2 SVGAGI. The CDR3 totals 15 residues. V dropped 11 bases and J dropped 5; count of bases not matched to a gene: 17. The CDR3 DNA sequence: TGTGCCGCCCTTCGAGGCAGCCTCGGGGGGGAGACCCAGTACTTC. It specifies CAALRGSLGGETQYF.

The chain is built from TRBV5-4 and TRBJ2-1, with D unclear. This CDR3 has 12 amino acids. Germline V gene sequence: CDR1 SGHNT, CDR2 YYREEE (reference sequence). Trimming cost V 9 bases and J 9 bases, with 16 bases left between them. CDR3 DNA sequence: TGTGCCAACAGTGCCCCTCCGGGTGAGCAGTTCTTC. This codes for CANSAPPGEQFF.

The CDR3: CATSRVFASGRALNEQFF. Here the CDR3 DNA reads TGTGCCACCAGCAGAGTCTTTGCTAGCGGGAGGGCTCTGAATGAGCAGTTCTTC. V gene TRBV15 combines with J gene TRBJ2-1; 12 bases are a match to TRBD2. CDR1 and CDR2 (germline): LNHNV, YYDKDF (reference sequence). V lost 1 base and J lost 7; bases outside the gene matches: 11. The CDR3 has 18 amino acids.

The chain employs TRBV5-1 and TRBJ2-3; D unresolved. V lost 0 bases to trimming and J lost 1 base, with 9 bases between them. Germline V CDR1 and CDR2: SGHRS, YFSETQ. CDR3 length equals 15 residues. CDR3 loop: CASSLETPGTDTQYF. CDR3 coding DNA: TGCGCCAGCAGCTTGGAGACTCCTGGCACAGATACGCAGTATTTT.

The rearrangement links TRBV9 to TRBJ2-3, with D possibly matching TRBD2 (6 bases). V dropped 0 bases and J dropped 4 bases, with 12 bases sitting between them. Germline CDR1 and CDR2: SGDLS and YYNGEE. The CDR3 sequence is 15 residues long. Here the CDR3 DNA reads TGTGCCAGCAGCGTAGACGGGAGAGACGCAGATACGCAGTATTTT. This sequence encodes CASSVDGRDADTQYF.

This clone was found once. The gene calls are TRBV13 and TRBJ2-2; TRBD1 aligns across 9 bases. Germline-derived CDR1 and CDR2 are PRHDT and FYEKMQ (reference sequence). The CDR3 contains 17 residues. V dropped 6 bases and J dropped 4; count of bases not matched to a gene: 12. The CDR3 here is CASRATGTGTITGELFF. CDR3 nucleotide sequence: TGTGCCAGCAGGGCGACCGGGACAGGGACGATCACCGGGGAGCTGTTTTTT.

This CDR3 is CASTFSSGRAQYNEQFF. Written as DNA, the CDR3 is TGTGCCAGTACCTTCTCTAGCGGGAGGGCCCAGTACAATGAGCAGTTCTTC. This chain connects TRBV19 to TRBJ2-1; 12 nucleotides match TRBD2. CDR1 is LNHDA and CDR2 is SQIVND in the germline V gene (reference sequence). The V gene end was trimmed by 7 bases and the J gene end by 4 bases; junction bases not matched to a gene: 11. The CDR3 covers 17 residues.